This entry describes one T cell receptor (beta chain). Its antigen remains unknown. The sample comes from a study of response to subunit inactivated influenza vaccine. Study outcomes and limitations: The authors suggested that every seasonal influenza vaccination recruits few new T cells.

The germline V gene encodes CDR1 SGHRS and CDR2 YFSETQ. The V end lost 4 bases, the J end lost 6 bases, and 15 bases lay between the germline ends. This CDR3 region has 14 residues. From the RT-PCR reads, TCRdb called clonotypes with MiXCR, one entry per CDR3 protein. The sample records approximately 480,000 distinct CDR3 sequences, roughly 9.8% being singletons. This TCR came from a man aged 50 to 59 who received an inactivated influenza vaccine. Sequencing used PBMCs from blood, obtained around seven weeks after vaccination. The chain recombines TRBV5-1 with TRBJ2-3, with a weak D call TRBD1 (6 bases). The CDR3 DNA reads as TGCGCCAGCAGCAAGGACGGTACAGGGGATACGCAGTATTTT. This gives the protein CASSKDGTGDTQYF.